The rows below give T cell receptor beta chains drawn from one sample of a study of T cells in narcolepsy. Using immunoSEQ multiplex PCR, the repertoire was profiled, and TCRdb retains in-frame clones only, with some absent. The repertoire consists of roughly 34,000 clones, with approximately 84% occurring once and the leading ten covering 1.3%. What was sequenced was CD45RA- memory CD4+ T cells from PBMCs. Every receptor here comes from a human donor with narcolepsy. CDR3s include the opening cysteine and the closing phenylalanine or tryptophan. Fields, in order: J gene, V gene, clone size, D gene, CDR3 length, CDR3 DNA, CDR3 protein. D genes are given only for firm matches. The size field is filled for only some rows; it gives once, few, many or a size class.

TRBJ2-5 TRBV19 NA NA 14 TGTGCCAGTAGTGGTAGGGGTGGACAAGAGACCCAGTACTTC CASSGRGGQETQYF
TRBJ1-2 TRBV2 NA NA 12 TGTGCCAGCAGCGGAGACACCTATGGCTACACCTTC CASSGDTYGYTF
TRBJ1-2 TRBV15 NA NA 13 TGTGCCACCAGCAGTACATCAACCTATGGCTACACCTTC CATSSTSTYGYTF
TRBJ1-1 TRBV28 NA NA 13 TGTGCCAGCAGTTTAGGGCTGCTCCGGCAAGCTTTCTTT CASSLGLLRQAFF
TRBJ1-2 TRBV14 NA NA 12 TGTGCCAGCAGCCCCTTGGACGGTGGCTACACCTTC CASSPLDGGYTF
TRBJ2-3 TRBV2 NA TRBD2 15 TGTGCCAGCAGGGTACTAGCGGGGAGCACAGATACGCAGTATTTT CASRVLAGSTDTQYF
TRBJ1-4 TRBV6-1 NA NA 13 TGTGCCAGCAGTGAACGCCATGCCGTAAAACTGTTTTTT CASSERHAVKLFF
TRBJ1-1 TRBV7-9 NA NA 12 TGTGCCAGCAGCTTAGAGGCAGGGAACGCTTTCTTT CASSLEAGNAFF
TRBJ2-4 TRBV7-8 NA NA 16 TGTGCCAGCAGCGCGCCGCAGCGGCTAGCCAAAAACATTCAGTACTTC CASSAPQRLAKNIQYF
TRBJ2-7 TRBV6-4 NA NA 12 TGTGCCAGCAGAGGCATCCCCTACGAGCAGTACTTC CASRGIPYEQYF
TRBJ1-2 TRBV30 NA TRBD1 17 TGTGCCTGGAGTGTACGACAGGGCGCGGGATCTGTCTATGGCTACACCTTC CAWSVRQGAGSVYGYTF
TRBJ1-4 TRBV19 NA NA 14 TGTGCCAGTAGTTCGCGGGGAACTAATGAAAAACTGTTTTTT CASSSRGTNEKLFF
TRBJ1-3 TRBV11-3 NA NA 14 TGTGCCAGCAGCTCAAGGGGTTCTGGAAACACCATATATTTT CASSSRGSGNTIYF
TRBJ1-5 TRBV5-4 NA NA 11 TGTGCCAGCAGCGCCAATCAGCCCCAGCATTTT CASSANQPQHF
TRBJ2-7 TRBV20-1 NA NA 11 TGCAGTGCGTCGTCCTCGGGCGAGCAGTACTTC CSASSSGEQYF
TRBJ1-1 TRBV6-6 once NA 13 TGTGCCAGCAGTTACGGAGTCGCCACTGAAGCTTTCTTT CASSYGVATEAFF
TRBJ1-1 TRBV7-2 NA NA 13 TGTGCCAGCAGGAGGGCAGGGGCCACTGAAGCTTTCTTT CASRRAGATEAFF
TRBJ1-1 TRBV30 once NA 15 TGTGCCTCCACGTGGGGGGGGCGCGGGAACACTGAAGCTTTCTTT CASTWGGRGNTEAFF
TRBJ1-1 TRBV2 NA NA 14 TGTGCCAGCAGTGAGAGGGACGTATCAACTGAAGCTTTCTTT CASSERDVSTEAFF
TRBJ2-5 TRBV11-2 once TRBD1 15 TGTGCCAGCAGCCCGGGACAGGATCATAAAGAGACCCAGTACTTC CASSPGQDHKETQYF
TRBJ2-1 TRBV6-1 NA NA 12 TGTGCCAGCGCTCGACTAGGTAATGAGCAGTTCTTC CASARLGNEQFF
TRBJ1-2 TRBV5-5 NA TRBD1 13 TGTGCCAGCAGCTTGGCAGGGGGGTATGGCTACACCTTC CASSLAGGYGYTF
TRBJ1-1 TRBV7-3 NA NA 13 TGTGCCAGCAGCTTCGGTCAAGACACTGAAGCTTTCTTT CASSFGQDTEAFF
TRBJ1-1 TRBV10-1 NA NA 12 TGCGCCAGCAAAGGGGGGAACACTGAAGCTTTCTTT CASKGGNTEAFF
TRBJ2-5 TRBV7-2 NA NA 16 TGTGCCAGCAGCTTATGGACGCCCACGGACCAAGAGACCCAGTACTTC CASSLWTPTDQETQYF
TRBJ1-2 TRBV28 NA NA 14 TGTGCCAGCAGTTCCCAGGCCCTAAACTATGGCTACACCTTC CASSSQALNYGYTF
TRBJ2-1 TRBV7-9 NA NA 16 TGTGCCAGCAGCTTAGGCGGTAGTCGCTCCTACAATGAGCAGTTCTTC CASSLGGSRSYNEQFF
TRBJ1-1 TRBV19 NA TRBD1 13 TGTGCCAGTAGTAAGGGGGCGGGCACTGAAGCTTTCTTT CASSKGAGTEAFF
TRBJ1-2 TRBV4-3 NA NA 15 TGCGCCAGCAGCCAAGATCCGTCGAGCGCGTATGGCTACACCTTC CASSQDPSSAYGYTF
TRBJ2-7 TRBV4-2 NA NA 16 TGTGCCAGCAGACAACCCCCTCAGGTTCGGTCCTACGAGCAGTACTTC CASRQPPQVRSYEQYF
TRBJ2-5 TRBV15 NA TRBD1 15 TGTGCCACCAGCAGGGCAGGGGGCTTTGGAGAGACCCAGTACTTC CATSRAGGFGETQYF
TRBJ1-1 TRBV28 NA TRBD1 12 TGTGCCAGCAGACCAGACAGGGTAAGGGCTTTCTTT CASRPDRVRAFF
TRBJ2-2 TRBV6-6 NA NA 16 TGTGCCAGCAGTTACTCAACGGCCGGCCTCACCGGGGAGCTGTTTTTT CASSYSTAGLTGELFF
TRBJ2-1 TRBV11-2 NA TRBD1 14 TGTGCCAGCAGTCCCGGGACAGGGTACAATGAGCAGTTCTTC CASSPGTGYNEQFF
TRBJ2-5 TRBV6-5 NA TRBD2 15 TGTGCCAGCAGGAGACTAGCGGGGGTTCAAGAGACCCAGTACTTC CASRRLAGVQETQYF
TRBJ1-5 TRBV6-1 NA TRBD1 15 TGTGCCAGCCGCCGTACAGGGGTTGGCAATCAGCCCCAGCATTTT CASRRTGVGNQPQHF
TRBJ1-2 TRBV5-6 NA NA 15 TGTGCCAGCAGCCCACAGGGCCGGAGTAGCTATGGCTACACCTTC CASSPQGRSSYGYTF
TRBJ2-1 TRBV9 NA TRBD1 15 TGTGCCAGCAGCGCGGACAGGGGGCCATACAATGAGCAGTTCTTC CASSADRGPYNEQFF
TRBJ1-6 TRBV30 NA NA 13 TGTGCCTGGACAGGCTCCTATAATTCACCCCTCCACTTT CAWTGSYNSPLHF
TRBJ2-4 TRBV14 NA NA 13 TGTGCCAGCAGCCGGGACCCGGTGGGCATTCAGTACTTC CASSRDPVGIQYF
TRBJ2-7 TRBV6-1 once TRBD1 14 TGTGCCAGCACCTCCATCGACAGGGCCTACGAGCAGTACTTC CASTSIDRAYEQYF
TRBJ2-7 TRBV28 NA NA 14 TGTGCCAGCAGAAGCTCCGGGAATTCCTACGAGCAGTACTTC CASRSSGNSYEQYF
TRBJ1-2 TRBV7-8 NA NA 16 TGTGCCAGCACCGAGAGGGGAGGGGGAGTTAGCTATGGCTACACCTTC CASTERGGGVSYGYTF
TRBJ1-5 TRBV6-5 few NA 16 TGTGCCAGCAGTTACAGGGGGGTGGGGGCGAATCAGCCCCAGCATTTT CASSYRGVGANQPQHF
TRBJ1-1 TRBV19 few NA 12 TGTGCCAGTAGCTCCCAGGGCACTGAAGCTTTCTTT CASSSQGTEAFF